The entry below describes one T cell receptor beta chain. The data were obtained in a study of T cell changes during pregnancy in multiple sclerosis. The CDR3 is 13 residues long. Germline V CDR1 and CDR2: MGHRA, YSYEKL. The J segment lost 6 bases and the V segment lost 7 bases, leaving 3 bases of the junction unmatched. Using immunoSEQ multiplex PCR, the repertoire was profiled, and TCRdb retains in-frame clones only, with some absent. This sample has 65,000 to 90,000 clones, with 91% found just once. This sequence joins TRBV4-1 and TRBJ1-2; the match to TRBD1 covers 12 bases. Sequenced here: PBMCs, sampled in the first trimester of pregnancy. The source is a female donor in good health, serving as a control in a pregnancy study. Some clones in this sample may be carry-over from other donors' samples. The CDR3 coding sequence is TGCGCCAGCAAGGGACAGGGGGCGGATGGCTACACCTTC. This encodes CASKGQGADGYTF.